Below are 16 T cell receptor beta chains sequenced from a single sample in a study of cytomegalovirus exposure and HLA in healthy donors. 60 Vbeta and 13 Jbeta primers were used in PCR. TCRdb keeps only in-frame clones here, not all; method: immunoSEQ multiplex PCR. This sample has 95,000 to 150,000 clones, with 15% to 20% found just once. Material for sequencing was PBMCs. The receptors derive from a female donor in good health and CMV-seropositive.

With respect to this clone: One end of the junction fails to match germline, which may point to a read error. J is TRBJ1-4 and V is TRBV30, with no clear D. Germline values: CDR1 GTSNPN, CDR2 SVGIG (reference sequence). CDR3 length: 13 amino acids. For the CDR3, the DNA is TGTGTCTGGAGTGAGCTATTTAATGAAAAACTGTTTTTT. Residues: CVWSELFNEKLFF.

The chain joins TRBV5-1 to TRBJ1-2; TRBD1 matches at 12 bases. Looked up from germline, CDR1 is SGHRS and CDR2 is YFSETQ. V shed 3 bases, J shed 6 bases, and the junction held 6 bases outside the gene matches. The CDR3 consists of 15 residues. The CDR3 nucleotides are TGCGCCAGCAGCTCGCAGGGACAGGGGGCGAATGGCTACACCTTC. Translation gives CASSSQGQGANGYTF.

This chain links TRBV2 with TRBJ1-5; maybe TRBD1 (5 bases). The V gene lost 3 bases and the J gene lost 3 bases, with 9 bases spanning the gap. This CDR3 region has 14 residues. From germline, CDR1 is SNHLY and CDR2 FYNNEI. The DNA of the CDR3 is TGTGCCAGCAGTGACCACAGGTACAATCAGCCCCAGCATTTT. Its protein product is CASSDHRYNQPQHF. Looking up the rest from reference TRBV2 and TRBJ1-5 gives the full variable domain: EPEVTQTPSHQVTQMGQEVILRCVPISNHLYFYWYRQILGQKVEFLVSFYNNEISEKSEIFDDQFSVERPDGSNFTLKIRSTKLEDSAMYFCASSDHRYNQPQHFGDGTRLSIL.

The chain links TRBV4-3 to TRBJ2-3, with 9 bases that match TRBD1. The length of the CDR3 is 16 residues. Germline V gene lookup returns CDR1 LGHNA and CDR2 YSLEER. V lost 0 bases and J lost 3; bases outside the gene matches: 4. CDR3 protein: CASSQDRTGDTDTQYF. CDR3 in DNA: TGCGCCAGCAGCCAAGACCGGACAGGGGATACAGATACGCAGTATTTT.

Here the CDR3 reads CAISEGGFYNEQFF. DNA for the CDR3: TGTGCCATCAGTGAGGGGGGCTTCTACAATGAGCAGTTCTTC. The chain links TRBV10-3 to TRBJ2-1; TRBD1 might be the D (6 bases). Trimming removed 2 bases from V and 3 bases from J, with 8 bases in between. The germline CDR1 and CDR2 sequences are ENHRY and SYGVKD. This CDR3 has 14 amino acids.

This rearrangement joins TRBV14 to TRBJ2-7; TRBD1 matches at 8 bases. Germline CDR1 and CDR2: SGHDN and FVKESK. The CDR3 length is 14 residues. J was trimmed by 4 bases and V by 2 bases; bases with no gene match: 4. CDR3 sequence reads: CASSQRGTGYEQYF. Here the CDR3 DNA reads TGTGCCAGCAGCCAACGCGGGACAGGTTACGAGCAGTACTTC.

The chain carries TRBV4-1 and TRBJ1-1; D is perhaps TRBD1 (5 bases). V was trimmed by 7 bases and J by 0 bases, leaving 15 bases between them. The CDR3 extends over 15 amino acids. CDR1 and CDR2 (germline): MGHRA, YSYEKL. The CDR3 DNA follows: TGCGCCAGCACCCTGGGGCTCAAAATGAACACTGAAGCTTTCTTT. Its protein is CASTLGLKMNTEAFF.

The rearrangement joins TRBV18 to TRBJ1-2; 9 bases match TRBD1. From germline, CDR1 is KGHSH and CDR2 LQKENI. The junction had 1 base not matched to a gene; V was cut back by 2 bases and J by 6 bases. The length of the CDR3 is 13 residues. The CDR3 nucleotides are TGTGCCAGCTCACCAACAGGGGGCGATGGCTACACCTTC. It codes for CASSPTGGDGYTF.

This clone turned up a few times. The V call is TRBV2, the J call TRBJ1-3; D may be TRBD1 (5 bases). Trimming stripped 8 bases from V and 0 bases from J, with 8 bases between. The germline CDR1 and CDR2 sequences are SNHLY and FYNNEI. The CDR3 totals 13 residues. The CDR3 is CASRQSSGNTIYF. The CDR3 DNA sequence: TGTGCCAGCCGACAGAGCTCTGGAAACACCATATATTTT.

This clone has only a few counts. The chain employs TRBV19 and TRBJ2-2, with 13 nucleotides matching TRBD2. The CDR3 is 19 residues long. Germline values: CDR1 LNHDA, CDR2 SQIVND (reference sequence). Unmatched junction bases numbered 10, after V lost 3 bases and J lost 3 bases. This chain's CDR3 is CASSILWTSGRGYTGELFF. The CDR3 DNA reads TGTGCCAGTAGTATTCTCTGGACTAGCGGGAGAGGGTACACCGGGGAGCTGTTTTTT.

This clone was seen more than once but under ten times. This chain uses TRBV27 with TRBJ1-5, with unresolved D. The CDR3 is 16 amino acids. Germline assignment: CDR1 MNHEY and CDR2 SMNVEV (reference sequence). Trimming cost V 5 bases and J 3 bases, with 17 bases left between them. Here the CDR3 DNA reads TGTGCCAGCAGTCCCGGGTCTAAGTTGGACAATCAGCCCCAGCATTTT. It codes for CASSPGSKLDNQPQHF.

This chain connects TRBV2 to TRBJ2-5; TRBD2 is a possible D gene (5 bases). The CDR3 has 13 residues. The germline V gene encodes CDR1 SNHLY and CDR2 FYNNEI. V lost 3 bases and J lost 14, with 19 bases in between. CDR3 nucleotides: TGTGCCAGCAGTGATGGGCAAGGACTTAGGCCTTACTTC. Its protein is CASSDGQGLRPYF.

The chain links TRBV6-5 to TRBJ2-3, with D possibly being TRBD2 (6 bases). Germline V gene data show CDR1 as MNHEY and CDR2 as SVGAGI. This CDR3 region has 12 residues. The V gene lost 4 bases and the J gene lost 8 bases, with 10 bases spanning the gap. The DNA for the CDR3 is TGTGCCAGCAGTTTCCTCGGGGGTACGCAGTATTTT. This encodes CASSFLGGTQYF.

The chain links TRBV19 to TRBJ1-1, with 9 bases identical to TRBD1. V lost 6 bases to trimming and J lost 1 base; unmatched junction nucleotides: 6. This CDR3 has 15 amino acids. Germline CDR1 LNHDA, CDR2 SQIVND (reference sequence). Here the CDR3 reads CASRYPGQGNTEAFF. The DNA for the CDR3 is TGTGCCAGTAGATATCCGGGACAGGGGAACACTGAAGCTTTCTTT.

This chain joins TRBV29-1 and TRBJ2-2; D is possibly TRBD1 (6 bases). The germline V gene has CDR1 SQVTM and CDR2 ANQGSEA. The CDR3 has 15 amino acids. V dropped 4 bases and J dropped 4 bases, with 16 bases sitting between them. The DNA of the CDR3 is TGCAGCGTTGTTTTCCTCAGGGGCGGCACCGGGGAGCTGTTTTTT. It specifies CSVVFLRGGTGELFF.

The V gene is TRBV4-1, the J gene TRBJ2-1; TRBD2 aligns across 10 bases. With 3 bases clipped from V and 4 bases from J, the junction kept 6 bases outside the gene matches. The CDR3 consists of 16 residues. Germline values: CDR1 MGHRA, CDR2 YSYEKL. The CDR3 spells CASSHLPGLAYNEQFF. DNA of the CDR3: TGCGCCAGCAGCCACCTTCCGGGACTAGCGTACAATGAGCAGTTCTTC.